The 29 T cell receptor beta chains given below trace back to one sample, sequenced in a study of blood T cell repertoires in COVID-19. TCRdb's table, derived via immunoSEQ multiplex PCR, lists solely in-frame clones and lacks some. The sample has 150,000 to 200,000 clones, roughly 89% seen once. Sequenced material: PBMCs or T cells enriched from blood (not recorded which). The receptors shown here come from a woman in her twenties or thirties who had been exposed to COVID-19.

This clone appeared a few times. The chain recombines TRBV23-1 with TRBJ1-2, with D perhaps matching TRBD1 (5 bases). TRBV23-1 is an ORF, with its function uncertain. This CDR3 region has 17 residues. V was cut by 4 bases and J by 0 bases, with 18 bases left in between. CDR3 DNA sequence: TGCGCCAGCAGTCCCGTCAGGGTTCGGACGGCTAACTATGGCTACACCTTC. It yields the protein CASSPVRVRTANYGYTF.

The chain has TRBV3-1 (or the pseudogene TRBV3-2) and TRBJ1-2, with D possibly being TRBD1 (5 bases). CDR1 and CDR2 (germline): LGHDT, YNNKEL (reference sequence). The CDR3 has 11 residues. The germline V and J ends were trimmed by 5 bases and 6 bases, with 7 bases remaining between them. The CDR3 sequence is CASSSRDGYTF. The CDR3 DNA is TGTGCCAGCAGCTCCAGGGATGGCTACACCTTC.

The CDR3 is CASSEQRRVYF. CDR3 in DNA: TGTGCCAGCAGTGAGCAACGCCGGGTATATTTT. This chain joins TRBV6-1 and TRBJ1-3; D unresolved. V was trimmed by 3 bases and J by 14 bases, leaving 11 bases between them. Germline-derived CDR1 and CDR2 are MNHNS and SASEGT. This CDR3 spans 11 amino acids.

This clone was observed a single time. V usage is TRBV11-2 and J usage is TRBJ1-2; D possibly corresponds to TRBD1 (6 bases). The ends were cut back, 5 bases at V and 7 bases at J, with 17 bases in the middle. The CDR3 loop spans 14 amino acids. Germline lookup yields CDR1 SGHAT and CDR2 FQNNGV. CDR3 coding DNA: TGTGCCAGCAGCCAAGGGGGGGGTACAGGTGGCTACACCTTC. This encodes CASSQGGGTGGYTF. The whole variable domain, remainder taken from reference TRBV11-2 and TRBJ1-2, is EAGVAQSPRYKIIEKRQSVAFWCNPISGHATLYWYQQILGQGPKLLIQFQNNGVVDDSQLPKDRFSAERLKGVDSTLKIQPAKLEDSAVYLCASSQGGGTGGYTFGSGTRLTVV.

This clone was seen a handful of times. The chain is built from TRBV19 and TRBJ1-1; perhaps TRBD1 as D (5 bases). V lost 10 bases and J lost 6, with 12 bases in between. Germline V CDR1 and CDR2: LNHDA, SQIVND (reference sequence). CDR3 length: 11 residues. DNA of the CDR3: TGTGCCACAGCCTGGGGGGCTGAAGCTTTCTTT. As protein: CATAWGAEAFF.

This rearrangement joins TRBV5-6 to TRBJ1-2; tentatively, D is TRBD1 (6 bases). Germline CDR1 is SGHDT and CDR2 is YYEEEE. This CDR3 has 15 residues. V gave up 2 bases and J gave up 8 bases, with 19 bases separating them. The CDR3 region is CASSFEKTGRKGYTF. The CDR3 DNA reads TGTGCCAGCAGCTTCGAAAAGACAGGAAGGAAAGGCTACACCTTC.

The chain has TRBV19 and TRBJ1-5; TRBD1 aligns across 7 bases. The CDR3 runs 15 residues. Per germline, CDR1 LNHDA and CDR2 SQIVND (reference sequence). J was trimmed by 5 bases and V by 4 bases; bases with no gene match: 8. The CDR3 DNA is TGTGCCAGTAGTACCCCGGACAGGTACTATCAGCCCCAGCATTTT. This gives the protein CASSTPDRYYQPQHF.

This clone came up a few times. The chain employs TRBV30 and TRBJ1-2; D may be TRBD1 (6 bases). This CDR3 comprises 11 residues. Germline V gene data show CDR1 as GTSNPN and CDR2 as SVGIG (reference sequence). V was shortened by 7 bases and J by 7 bases, with 13 bases between the two germline ends. CDR3 nucleotides: TGTGCCTCCGTGGGGGCGTTTGGCTACACCTTC. Translated: CASVGAFGYTF.

The chain joins TRBV2 to TRBJ1-5, with 8 bases identical to TRBD1. The CDR3 extends over 17 amino acids. Germline CDR1 and CDR2: SNHLY and FYNNEI. V lost 4 bases to trimming and J lost 1 base; unmatched junction nucleotides: 9. For the CDR3, the DNA is TGTGCCAGCAGTGTCCGTGGACAGGGCGGCAGCAATCAGCCCCAGCATTTT. As protein: CASSVRGQGGSNQPQHF.

The chain joins TRBV5-5 to TRBJ2-7; 10 bases fit TRBD1. The CDR3 consists of 14 residues. The germline CDR1 and CDR2 sequences are SGHKS and YYEKEE (reference sequence). With 4 bases clipped from V and 2 bases from J, the junction kept 3 bases outside the gene matches. The CDR3 here is CASSKTGGAYEQYF. CDR3 sequence (DNA): TGTGCCAGCAGCAAGACAGGGGGCGCCTACGAGCAGTACTTC.

This clone occurred once. The gene calls are TRBV6-5 and TRBJ1-6; 7 bases fit TRBD1. There are 14 residues in the CDR3. V gave up 9 bases and J gave up 5 bases; unmatched junction bases: 7. CDR1 is MNHEY and CDR2 is SVGAGI in the germline V gene. The chain's CDR3 is CARRQGLDNSPLHF. The CDR3 DNA follows: TGTGCCAGGAGACAGGGCCTAGATAATTCACCCCTCCACTTT.

The chain combines TRBV6-2 or TRBV6-3 with TRBJ1-5, with TRBD1 identical over 8 bases. CDR3 length equals 16 residues. Germline V gives CDR1 MNHEY, CDR2 SVGEGT. The junction had 9 bases not matched to a gene; V was cut back by 6 bases and J by 2 bases. CDR3 region: CASSQQGAPRNQPQHF. CDR3 nucleotides: TGTGCCAGCAGCCAGCAGGGGGCCCCCCGCAATCAGCCCCAGCATTTT.

The V gene is TRBV29-1, the J gene TRBJ2-1, with D perhaps matching TRBD2 (5 bases). Germline CDR1 reads SQVTM; CDR2 reads ANQGSEA. V gave up 6 bases and J gave up 9 bases, with 18 bases separating them. This CDR3 is built from 13 residues. CDR3 bases: TGCAGCGTCGGTAATTTAGGTGCGGGTGAGCAGTTCTTC. This sequence encodes CSVGNLGAGEQFF.

The chain joins TRBV19 to TRBJ2-7; D is undetermined. The CDR3 is 12 amino acids. Trimming shortened V by 5 bases and J by 6 bases, and 11 bases separated the two germline ends. Germline V gene data show CDR1 as LNHDA and CDR2 as SQIVND (reference sequence). In DNA, the CDR3 is TGTGCCAGTAGTTCAAAGCCCGGCGAGCAGTACTTC. Its translation: CASSSKPGEQYF.

The chain joins TRBV5-4 to TRBJ2-5, with 9 nucleotides matching TRBD2. CDR3 size: 15 residues. With 4 bases clipped from V and 3 bases from J, the junction kept 7 bases outside the gene matches. Germline CDR1 SGHNT, CDR2 YYREEE (reference sequence). The CDR3 reads CASSPERGAEETQYF. The CDR3 nucleotides read TGTGCCAGCAGCCCGGAGCGGGGGGCTGAAGAGACCCAGTACTTC.

This clone turned up a few times. The chain has TRBV5-1 and TRBJ1-6, with D perhaps matching TRBD1 (5 bases). Trimming shortened V by 2 bases and J by 5 bases, and 5 bases separated the two germline ends. This CDR3 spans 13 amino acids. The germline V gene has CDR1 SGHRS and CDR2 YFSETQ. The CDR3 DNA reads as TGCGCCAGCAGCTTCAGGGATAATTCACCCCTCCACTTT. It encodes CASSFRDNSPLHF.

The genes are TRBV25-1 and TRBJ2-7; 7 bases map to TRBD1. The germline V gene encodes CDR1 MGHDK and CDR2 SYGVNS. Unmatched junction bases numbered 6, after V lost 6 bases and J lost 4 bases. The CDR3 consists of 13 residues. The CDR3 sequence: CASSIGQAYEQYF. The CDR3 nucleotides are TGTGCCAGCAGCATAGGACAGGCTTACGAGCAGTACTTC.

The chain combines TRBV6-5 with TRBJ1-3; no clear D gene. The CDR3 has 15 residues. Trimming stripped 5 bases from V and 0 bases from J, with 11 bases between. CDR1 is MNHEY and CDR2 is SVGAGI in the germline V gene. The CDR3 spells CASSLDRSSGNTIYF. CDR3 coding DNA: TGTGCCAGCAGTCTTGATAGGAGCTCTGGAAACACCATATATTTT.

The chain joins TRBV4-3 to TRBJ2-5; TRBD2 might be the D (7 bases). Germline assignment: CDR1 LGHNA and CDR2 YSLEER. Trimming removed 0 bases at V and 5 bases at J, with 16 bases between. The CDR3 contains 16 residues. The CDR3 nucleotides read TGCGCCAGCAGCCAAGATAGGGGGGGGGCCTCGGAGACCCAGTACTTC. Its protein product is CASSQDRGGASETQYF.

The CDR3 DNA reads TGTGCCAGCAGTTACGGGGCAGCCGCTTTCTTT. Its translation: CASSYGAAAFF. The V and J genes are TRBV6-6 and TRBJ1-1; tentative D call: TRBD1 (5 bases). Per germline, CDR1 MNHNY and CDR2 SVGAGI (reference sequence). There are 11 residues in the CDR3. The V end was cut by 2 bases, the J end by 11 bases, with 9 bases between.

The chain joins TRBV23-1 to TRBJ1-5, with TRBD1 matching over 8 bases. TRBV23-1 qualifies as an ORF whose function is uncertain. The CDR3 runs 21 residues. The J segment lost 0 bases and the V segment lost 2 bases, leaving 18 bases of the junction unmatched. CDR3 nucleotide sequence: TGCGCCAGCAGTCAAGATAGCGTAACAGGGGGACGTCCACTTAGCAATCAGCCCCAGCATTTT. Translation gives CASSQDSVTGGRPLSNQPQHF.

The genes are TRBV5-4 and TRBJ1-3; D unclear. The germline gives CDR1 SGHNT, CDR2 YYREEE (reference sequence). The CDR3 totals 15 residues. The germline V and J ends were trimmed by 4 bases and 8 bases, with 19 bases remaining between them. CDR3 sequence: CASSLLTGRVYTIYF. The CDR3 nucleotides read TGTGCCAGCAGCCTATTAACGGGAAGAGTGTACACCATATATTTT.

This chain links TRBV7-9 with TRBJ2-3; D is perhaps TRBD1 (6 bases). This CDR3 contains 15 residues. Germline CDR1 reads SEHNR; CDR2 reads FQNEAQ (reference sequence). The V end lost 11 bases, the J end lost 3 bases, and 21 bases lay between the germline ends. The CDR3 DNA reads as TGTGCCCATCCGGGTAGGACCCAGGGGACAGATACGCAGTATTTT. This translates into CAHPGRTQGTDTQYF.

The chain links TRBV5-1 to TRBJ2-7; the D gene is possibly TRBD1 (5 bases). V lost 4 bases and J 6 bases, leaving 20 bases between the germline ends. The CDR3 runs 15 residues. CDR1 and CDR2 from the germline V gene are SGHRS and YFSETQ. The CDR3 region has the DNA TGCGCCAGCAGCGCCCAAGGGGTGGTTATGGGCGAGCAGTACTTC. This translates into CASSAQGVVMGEQYF.

This chain uses TRBV23-1 with TRBJ1-4; 9 nucleotides agree with TRBD1. TRBV23-1 falls under the ORF class, with uncertain function. The V segment lost 3 bases and the J segment 5 bases; nucleotides outside the gene matches: 1. This CDR3 spans 14 amino acids. This CDR3 reads CASSQTGGNEKLFF. The CDR3 DNA follows: TGCGCCAGCAGTCAGACAGGGGGAAATGAAAAACTGTTTTTT.

The chain employs TRBV12-3 or TRBV12-4 and TRBJ1-3; D possibly corresponds to TRBD1 (6 bases). V lost 5 bases, J lost 4 bases, and 6 bases lay in between. The CDR3 spans 12 residues. The CDR3 here is CASSGQGNTIYF. In nucleotides, the CDR3 is TGTGCCAGCAGTGGACAGGGAAACACCATATATTTT.

This clone was recorded only once. The gene calls are TRBV30 and TRBJ1-6; TRBD1 aligns across 9 bases. CDR1 and CDR2 from the germline V gene are GTSNPN and SVGIG (reference sequence). The V gene end was trimmed by 2 bases and the J gene end by 9 bases; junction bases not matched to a gene: 2. This CDR3 region has 13 residues. This CDR3 is CAWSTDRGSPLHF. The CDR3 DNA reads as TGTGCCTGGAGTACGGACAGGGGTTCACCCCTCCACTTT.

The rearrangement joins TRBV19 to TRBJ2-1; the D is unclear. V lost 3 bases and J 2 bases, leaving 2 bases between the germline ends. CDR1 and CDR2 (germline): LNHDA, SQIVND (reference sequence). The CDR3 runs 12 residues. The CDR3 spells CASSITYNEQFF. The CDR3 nucleotides read TGTGCCAGTAGTATTACCTACAATGAGCAGTTCTTC.

V usage is TRBV5-4 and J usage is TRBJ1-1; 8 nucleotides line up with TRBD1. Per germline, CDR1 SGHNT and CDR2 YYREEE (reference sequence). The length of the CDR3 is 13 residues. The ends lost 2 bases at V and 4 bases at J; junction bases unmatched: 1. The CDR3 is CASSFGQGTEAFF. The CDR3 coding sequence is TGTGCCAGCAGCTTCGGACAGGGCACTGAAGCTTTCTTT.